Shown below are 14 T cell receptor beta chains from a single sample sequenced in a study of human T cells and chemical hapten exposure listed by TCRdb under 2021. The library was made by RACE. These reads were obtained on a NextSeq 500. In TCRdb, the public reads were trimmed at Q25 with fastp and aligned with MiXCR, with productive beta chains retained. One record per CDR3 amino acid sequence lists the most common genes and DNA. This sample is represented by about 340,000 distinct CDR3 sequences; around 6.9% of them were singletons. Together, the top ten hold about 8% of the sample. Reading the label with the study, this specimen's time point is: patch test 1, 2 weeks after DPC sensitization. The sample's treatment or condition, from its label and the paper: therapeutic diphenylcyclopropenone sensitization with weekly scalp DPC. The source was whole blood, collected in connection with sensitization to the hapten diphenylcyclopropenone (DPC). Receptors were obtained from a woman aged 18-29 years with alopecia areata. Some clones in this sample may be carry-over from other donors' samples.

The chain employs TRBV11-1 and TRBJ1-1; tentative D call: TRBD1 (6 bases). V shed 4 bases and J shed 0 bases, with 24 bases lying between them. The germline CDR1 and CDR2 sequences are SGHAT and FQDESV (reference sequence). This CDR3 region has 19 residues. CDR3 nucleotides: TGTGCCAGCAGCTACGATGGGGGCAGGGGAGAAGGGATGAACACTGAAGCTTTCTTT. Protein product: CASSYDGGRGEGMNTEAFF.

There are a few counts of this clonotype. The chain recombines TRBV29-1 with TRBJ1-1; 8 bases match TRBD1. The V and J ends lost 7 bases and 6 bases, in that order; junction bases with no gene match: 10. The V gene's germline CDR1 is SQVTM and CDR2 ANQGSEA. The CDR3 runs 13 residues. The CDR3 sequence: CSARERDRPEAFF. CDR3 DNA sequence: TGCAGCGCTCGGGAGAGGGACAGGCCTGAAGCTTTCTTT.

A word on this clonotype: This may come from a read error, since a much larger clone is one base off. CDR3 DNA: TGTGCCAGCAGCCAAGATCGTGGGGGCCCGGATTTCTTT. This translates into CASSQDRGGPDFF. The rearrangement joins TRBV7-2 to TRBJ1-1; TRBD1 might be the D (6 bases). V lost 5 bases and J lost 13, with 20 bases in between. The germline gives CDR1 SGHTA, CDR2 FQGNSA. The CDR3 runs to 13 residues.

This clonotype came up a few times. The rearrangement joins TRBV5-1 to TRBJ1-5; 8 bases map to TRBD1. J was trimmed by 6 bases and V by 2 bases; bases with no gene match: 13. The CDR3 covers 17 residues. Germline CDR1 and CDR2: SGHRS and YFSETQ. The CDR3 protein is CASSFFPQGAGGQPQHF. The CDR3 bases are TGCGCCAGCAGCTTTTTCCCCCAGGGGGCAGGGGGTCAGCCCCAGCATTTT.

The sample holds many counts of this clonotype. The rearrangement joins TRBV24-1 to TRBJ2-1, with 16 bases matching TRBD2. V shed 0 bases and J 5 bases; nucleotides not matched to a gene: 0. CDR1 is KGHDR, CDR2 SFDVKD, per germline. This CDR3 contains 17 residues. The DNA of the CDR3 is TGTGCCACCAGTGATTTGGGGACTAGCGGGGGGGACAATGAGCAGTTCTTC. Translation gives CATSDLGTSGGDNEQFF.

This clonotype has a count of ten or more. Here the CDR3 reads CASNPSATGHYGYTF. In DNA form, the CDR3 reads TGTGCCAGCAATCCCTCCGCGACAGGGCACTATGGCTACACCTTC. The genes are TRBV28 and TRBJ1-2, with TRBD1 matching 7 bases. The CDR3 extends over 15 amino acids. Germline CDR1 and CDR2: MDHEN and SYDVKM. V trimming: 7 bases; J trimming: 3 bases; junction bases outside the gene matches: 11.

V usage is TRBV7-8 and J usage is TRBJ2-3; D call uncertain. The CDR3 runs 17 residues. CDR1 and CDR2 (germline): SGHVS, FQNEAQ. Trimming left V 5 bases short and J 2 bases short, with 20 bases between. The CDR3: CASSGGSTEVYTDTQYF. Written as DNA, the CDR3 is TGTGCCAGCAGCGGTGGTTCCACGGAAGTATACACAGATACGCAGTATTTT.

This clonotype was seen a few times. The chain couples TRBV13 to TRBJ2-1; a weak D match, TRBD1 (5 bases). The V and J ends lost 6 bases and 8 bases respectively, with 11 bases between them. CDR3 size: 12 residues. The germline V gene has CDR1 PRHDT and CDR2 FYEKMQ (reference sequence). CDR3 DNA sequence: TGTGCCAGCAGGTCAGGGAACGATGAGCAGTTCTTC. Translation: CASRSGNDEQFF.

This clonotype has only a few counts. The chain carries TRBV5-4 and TRBJ2-2; D is perhaps TRBD1 (7 bases). Germline CDR1 SGHNT, CDR2 YYREEE (reference sequence). CDR3 length: 17 residues. The V and J ends lost 2 bases and 6 bases respectively, with 20 bases between them. The CDR3 here is CASSLQRGGGAPGELFF. For the CDR3, the DNA is TGTGCCAGCAGCTTACAGCGCGGAGGGGGCGCTCCCGGGGAGCTGTTTTTT.

On this clonotype: This may be a read error: a much more frequent sequence differs by one nucleotide. The chain links TRBV28 to TRBJ1-3, with D hard to call. CDR3 length equals 12 residues. The V end lost 4 bases, the J end lost 3 bases, and 4 bases lay between the germline ends. Per germline, CDR1 MDHEN and CDR2 SYDVKM. CDR3 loop: CASSSDGNTIYF. DNA for the CDR3: TGTGCCAGCAGTTCCGATGGAAACACCATATATTTT.

J is TRBJ2-5 and V is TRBV6-1; TRBD1 matches at 7 bases. CDR3 length: 14 amino acids. Trimming at V came to 5 bases and at J to 1 base, leaving 4 bases not matched to a gene. In germline, CDR1 is MNHNS, CDR2 SASEGT. In nucleotides, the CDR3 is TGTGCCAGCAGTAAAGACAGGGTCCAAGAGACCCAGTACTTC. Translated, it gives CASSKDRVQETQYF.

This clonotype turned up a few times. The rearrangement joins TRBV6-1 to TRBJ2-5, with a possible D match to TRBD2 (6 bases). CDR3 length: 13 amino acids. With 7 bases removed from V and 3 bases from J, the gap between germline ends came to 12 bases. Germline CDR1 is MNHNS and CDR2 is SASEGT. CDR3 coding DNA: TGTGCCAGCACCGGAGGACTAAAAGAGACCCAGTACTTC. Its protein product is CASTGGLKETQYF.

This clonotype was picked up many times. The chain employs TRBV29-1 and TRBJ1-5; TRBD1 might be the D (5 bases). Germline CDR1 is SQVTM and CDR2 is ANQGSEA. V shed 6 bases and J shed 1 base, with 7 bases lying between them. The length of the CDR3 is 12 residues. The chain's CDR3 is CSVRDSNQPQHF. CDR3 DNA sequence: TGCAGCGTACGGGACAGCAATCAGCCCCAGCATTTT.

The genes are TRBV20-1 and TRBJ1-2; 10 bases are a match to TRBD1. The CDR3 is 13 amino acids. Germline V gene lookup returns CDR1 DFQATT and CDR2 SNEGSKA (reference sequence). V dropped 5 bases and J dropped 6; count of bases not matched to a gene: 6. The CDR3 loop is CSAPPGTGDGYTF. CDR3 nucleotides: TGCAGTGCTCCACCGGGGACAGGGGATGGCTACACCTTC.